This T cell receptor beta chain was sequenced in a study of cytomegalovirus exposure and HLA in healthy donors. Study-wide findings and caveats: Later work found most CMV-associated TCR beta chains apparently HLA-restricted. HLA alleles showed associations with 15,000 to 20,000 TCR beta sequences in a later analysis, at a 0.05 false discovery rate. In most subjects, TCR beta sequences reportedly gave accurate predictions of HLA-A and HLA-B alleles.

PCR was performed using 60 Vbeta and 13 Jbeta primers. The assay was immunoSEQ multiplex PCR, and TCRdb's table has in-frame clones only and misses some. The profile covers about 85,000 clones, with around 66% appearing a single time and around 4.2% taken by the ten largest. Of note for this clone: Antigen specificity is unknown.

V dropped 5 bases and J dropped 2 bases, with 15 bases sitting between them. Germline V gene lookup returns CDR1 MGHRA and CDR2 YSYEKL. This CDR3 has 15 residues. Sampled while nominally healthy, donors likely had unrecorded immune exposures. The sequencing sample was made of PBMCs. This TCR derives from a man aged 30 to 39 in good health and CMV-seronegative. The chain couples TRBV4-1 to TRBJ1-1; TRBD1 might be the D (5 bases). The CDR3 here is CASSVRRRDNTEAFF. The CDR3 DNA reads TGCGCCAGCAGCGTTCGGCGGAGGGACAACACTGAAGCTTTCTTT.